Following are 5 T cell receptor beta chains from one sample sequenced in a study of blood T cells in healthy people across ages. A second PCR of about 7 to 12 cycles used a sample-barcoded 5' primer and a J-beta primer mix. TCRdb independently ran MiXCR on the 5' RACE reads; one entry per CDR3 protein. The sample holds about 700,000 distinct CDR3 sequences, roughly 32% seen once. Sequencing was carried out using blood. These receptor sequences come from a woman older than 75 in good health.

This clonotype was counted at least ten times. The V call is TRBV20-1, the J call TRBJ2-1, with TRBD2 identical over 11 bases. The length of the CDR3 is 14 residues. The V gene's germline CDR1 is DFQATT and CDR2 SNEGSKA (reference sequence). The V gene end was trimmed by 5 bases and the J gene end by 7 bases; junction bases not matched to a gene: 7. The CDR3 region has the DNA TGCAGTGCTCCCACTAGCGGGGGAAAGAATGAGCAGTTCTTC. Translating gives CSAPTSGGKNEQFF.

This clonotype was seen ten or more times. CDR3 in DNA: TGTGCCAGCAGCCGGACGAGGCATGAGCAGTTCTTC. Amino acids: CASSRTRHEQFF. The chain is built from TRBV27 and TRBJ2-1; D gene unclear. CDR3 length: 12 amino acids. V was shortened by 6 bases and J by 8 bases, with 11 bases between the two germline ends. Germline CDR1 and CDR2: MNHEY and SMNVEV (reference sequence).

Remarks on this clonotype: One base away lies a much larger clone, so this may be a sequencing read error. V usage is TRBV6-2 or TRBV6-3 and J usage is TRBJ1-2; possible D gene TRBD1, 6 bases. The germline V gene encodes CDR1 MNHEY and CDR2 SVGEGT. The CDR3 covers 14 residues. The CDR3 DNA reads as TGTGCCGGCAGTTACCAGGGGCAGAACTATGGCTACACCTTC. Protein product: CAGSYQGQNYGYTF.

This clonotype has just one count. CDR3 sequence: CASSLGRRLAGGQETQYF. The CDR3 region has the DNA TGTGCCAGCAGCTTAGGAAGGCGACTAGCGGGGGGCCAAGAGACCCAGTACTTC. The chain combines TRBV7-2 with TRBJ2-5; 13 bases agree with TRBD2. Germline-derived CDR1 and CDR2 are SGHTA and FQGNSA. The CDR3 is made up of 18 amino acids. Unmatched junction bases numbered 6, after V lost 1 base and J lost 1 base. Based on the CDR3 plus reference TRBV7-2 and TRBJ2-5, the full variable domain is GAGVSQSPSNKVTEKGKDVELRCDPISGHTALYWYRQSLGQGLEFLIYFQGNSAPDKSGLPSDRFSAERTGGSVSTLTIQRTQQEDSAVYLCASSLGRRLAGGQETQYFGPGTRLLVL.

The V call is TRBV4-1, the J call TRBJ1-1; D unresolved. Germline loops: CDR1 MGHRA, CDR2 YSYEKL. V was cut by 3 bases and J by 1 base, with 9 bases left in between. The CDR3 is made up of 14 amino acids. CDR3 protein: CASSHFYGNTEAFF. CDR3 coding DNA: TGCGCCAGCAGCCATTTCTACGGGAACACTGAAGCTTTCTTT.